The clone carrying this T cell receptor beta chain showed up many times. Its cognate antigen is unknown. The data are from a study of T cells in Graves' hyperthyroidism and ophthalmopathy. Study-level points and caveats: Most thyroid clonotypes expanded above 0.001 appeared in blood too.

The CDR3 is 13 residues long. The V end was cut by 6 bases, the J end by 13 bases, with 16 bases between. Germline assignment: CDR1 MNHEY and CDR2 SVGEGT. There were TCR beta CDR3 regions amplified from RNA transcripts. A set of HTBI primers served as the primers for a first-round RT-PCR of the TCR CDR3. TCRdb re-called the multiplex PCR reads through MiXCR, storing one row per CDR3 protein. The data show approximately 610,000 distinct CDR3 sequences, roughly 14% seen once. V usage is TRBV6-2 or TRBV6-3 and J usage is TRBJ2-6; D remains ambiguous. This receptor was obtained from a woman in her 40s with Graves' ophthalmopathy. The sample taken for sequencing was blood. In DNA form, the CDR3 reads TGTGCCAGCAGAGTGGACCAAGTGGGTGTCCTGACTTTC. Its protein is CASRVDQVGVLTF.